There are a few counts of the clone carrying this T cell receptor beta chain. The V gene end was trimmed by 4 bases and the J gene end by 14 bases; junction bases not matched to a gene: 21. The CDR3 has 16 amino acids. From germline, CDR1 is LGHDT and CDR2 YNNKEL (reference sequence). This specimen comes from a study of blood T cells in healthy people across ages. Primers used in a second PCR of roughly 7 to 11 cycles were a sample-barcoded 5' primer and a J-beta primer mix. TCRdb redid the calling of the 5' RACE reads with MiXCR, one entry per CDR3 protein. The sample includes about 570,000 distinct CDR3 sequences, roughly a quarter of them seen just once. The sample also formed part of further work on T cells of mothers and their children. This second study notes: During the second PCR, the M1S primer introduced sample barcodes along with 2-4 random nucleotides.

The sample consisted of blood. The chain couples TRBV3-1 to TRBJ2-5; the match to TRBD2 covers 8 bases. The TCR sequence derives from a boy younger than 10 in good health. This CDR3 is CASSRGGAGVWNEQYF. CDR3 DNA sequence: TGTGCCAGCAGCCGGGGGGGAGCGGGAGTTTGGAACGAGCAATACTTC.